This T cell receptor beta chain was recorded in a study of blood T cells in healthy people across ages (dated by TCRdb to 2013 to 2016). At the level of the whole study: Template switching captured roughly one uniquely barcoded TCR beta cDNA molecule per two T cells in model experiments. To track age-related changes in TCR beta repertoire diversity, the study relied on deep sequencing normalized with unique cDNA molecular identifiers. The donors were divided into four age groups: young (average around 16 years), middle-aged (almost 40), aged (about 60) and long-lived (82). The study analyzed two additional independent replicas of 1 million unique cDNA reads from the same blood draw for two donors, one aged 18 to 30 and one aged 80 or older.

The donors were about 40 Caucasian individuals from Russia, aged about 6 to 95 years, who were systemically healthy. Each donor gave about 10 milliliters of peripheral blood, drawn into EDTA-treated Vacutainer tubes. Ficoll-Paque density-gradient centrifugation was used to isolate PBMCs, with at least 7 million per sample. Trizol reagent was used to extract total RNA from the PBMCs, yielding at least 5 micrograms per sample. For every donor, flow cytometry on a PBMC aliquot measured the percentage of naive CD45RAhigh/CD27high T cells. Turning to this clonotype: Its specific antigen is unknown. No base quality information exists; no much larger clone differs at one position.

Overall study outcomes, separate from this receptor: The long-lived group showed more naive CD4+ T cells, fewer expanded clones and increased TCR diversity than the aged group, suggesting age selection. Observed TCR beta diversity per million T cells fell roughly linearly with age, and a significant reduction was already apparent by age roughly 40. Donor CMV infection status was unknown, potentially confounding age-related changes in expanded clonotypes. Estimates of total diversity based on one million sequenced T cells were regarded as lower bounds and as underestimates. A strong correlation was found between observed TCR beta diversity and the percentage of naive T cells measured by flow cytometry. Conclusive comparison of naive and antigen-experienced compartments was prevented by the profiling of bulk unsorted PBMCs.

The protocol used for the library was 5' RACE. Sequencing was carried out with an Illumina HiSeq 2500. A second PCR of about 6 to 12 cycles was performed with a sample-barcoded 5' primer and a J-beta primer mix. A template-switch 5' adaptor carrying 12 random nucleotides introduced a unique molecular identifier onto each TCR beta cDNA molecule. Each sample yielded at least 2.5 million CDR3-containing paired-end reads. First-strand cDNA was synthesized from all RNA with the Mint cDNA synthesis kit, primed by a TRBC-specific oligonucleotide. Following uracil-DNA glycosylase treatment, a first 18-cycle PCR with universal primers M1SS and BC2_uni_R was performed on all cDNA. The original methods were these. For normalization, 1 million high-quality reads, each with a distinct molecular identifier, were randomly selected from each sample. Instead of being binned into consensus sequences, reads that shared molecular identifiers were thrown out. MiTCR, with a Q25 quality threshold and the strictest error-elimination algorithm, was used for CDR3 identification, clonotype clustering and error correction. A nonparametric unseen species model with Euler transformation was used to estimate lower-bound total TCR beta diversity. TCRdb reprocessed the public reads (quality trimming at Q25 with fastp, clone calling with MiXCR) and kept in-frame beta chains. When rows share a CDR3 protein, they turn into one entry using the most common DNA and genes. The V and J calls were not made by the authors but by TCRdb's processing. This sample lists 750,000 to 850,000 distinct CDR3 sequences; 25% were detected once. The ten biggest clones cover approximately 4% of the sample.

The data were also submitted as part of a second study, on T cells of mothers and their children. Reported in the second study: Nine systemically healthy Caucasian individuals, comprising three mothers and their six children, were included as donors. cDNA synthesis consumed the entire amount of extracted RNA, loaded at around 1.5 ug RNA in each 15 ul reaction. In the second PCR, sample barcodes and 2-4 random nucleotides were introduced via the M1S primer. More than 8 million TCR beta CDR3 reads were obtained from each mother, and about 3 million reads were obtained from each child. Thymic selection similarly shapes TCR recombination output in related and unrelated pairs, with minor effect from inherited differences. Normalized repertoire overlap was always found to be slightly, but never significantly, higher in related mother-child pairs than in unrelated mother-child pairs. No persistent microchimeric T cell clones were detected, at a sensitivity of roughly 100 clones per million clonotypes. In the study, deep NGS was used to compare the TCR beta repertoires of mothers and children, and features distinguishing related mother-child pairs from unrelated individuals were sought. The mean age was approximately 41 +/- 4 years for the mothers and around 11 +/- 4 years for the children. After adapters were ligated using NEBNext reagents, the libraries underwent 100+100 nt paired-end sequencing on an Illumina HiSeq 2000. Mother and child libraries were prepared a month apart and sequenced in separate runs to prevent cross-contamination. Between roughly 450,000 and 2,200,000 distinct TCR beta clonotypes were identified per donor. Naive TCR beta clonotypes were estimated from low-frequency clonotypes matched to each donor's FACS-determined naive share, without sorting.

The sequence derives from a boy younger than 18 in good health. The sequenced sample consisted of blood.

The CDR3 corresponds to CASSSDRDPQETQYF. The bases are TGTGCCAGCAGTTCGGACAGGGACCCTCAAGAGACCCAGTACTTC. The rearrangement joined TRBV28 to TRBJ2-5; a stretch of 8 junction bases matches TRBD1. V is pruned by 4 bases and J by 2 bases, leaving 6 bases of the junction without a gene match. Including the terminal cysteine and phenylalanine, the CDR3 comprises 15 residues. Only the CDR3 DNA is retained, 45 bases long and in frame from the first base. The CDR1 and CDR2 encoded by the germline V gene are MDHEN and SYDVKM.